These T cell receptor beta chains were read from a single sample in a study of T cell responses to AZD1222 COVID-19 vaccine. The protocol was immunoSEQ multiplex PCR, while the TCRdb copy is restricted to in-frame clones and leaves out a portion. The sample lists 100,000 to 150,000 clones, 89% occurring once. The starting material was peripheral blood, obtained on day 0 of AZD1222 vaccination. The receptors were gathered from an adult in good health. CDR3s include the opening cysteine and the closing phenylalanine or tryptophan. The order of the fields is V gene, CDR3 length, J gene, CDR3 protein.

TRBV21-1	15	TRBJ1-6	CASSKARDKNSPLHF
TRBV29-1	12	TRBJ1-1	CSGGQSNTEAFF
TRBV20-1	14	TRBJ2-3	CSASIGANTDTQYF
TRBV29-1	12	TRBJ1-2	CSVSRGDYGYTF
TRBV16	13	TRBJ1-1	CASSNPPNTEAFF
TRBV4-3	15	TRBJ2-6	CASSPLPYGANVLTF
TRBV19	11	TRBJ2-1	CASSIGNEQFF
TRBV28	16	TRBJ2-1	CASSSLQGSLYNEQFF
TRBV6-4	14	TRBJ1-1	CASSQQEGGIGAFF
TRBV11-3	15	TRBJ2-1	CASSFSRVQVTEQFF
TRBV6-6	14	TRBJ2-5	CASSGTSAQETQYF
TRBV7-2	16	TRBJ1-3	CASSLLGQGAGNTIYF
TRBV19	14	TRBJ1-6	CASRAGSYNSPLHF
TRBV27	13	TRBJ1-5	CASSLGKDQPQHF
TRBV3-1/TRBV3-2	15	TRBJ2-1	CASSPSGISYNEQFF
TRBV11-2	15	TRBJ1-4	CASSSGRLRNEKLFF
TRBV4-2	15	TRBJ2-1	CASSPSTGGSNEQFF
TRBV28	14	TRBJ2-7	CASSLDGNAYEQYF
TRBV19	14	TRBJ2-3	CASSGDSSTDTQYF
TRBV27	16	TRBJ1-1	CASSPRVGEVNTEAFF
TRBV7-2	16	TRBJ2-3	CASSRRVNRDTDTQYF
TRBV7-2	13	TRBJ1-6	CASSSLTESPLHF